One and the same sample provided the 4 T cell receptor beta chains below, sequenced in a study of T-cell memory formation after mild COVID-19. TCRdb analysed the 5' RACE reads with MiXCR anew, one entry per CDR3 protein. The repertoire has a few hundred thousand distinct CDR3 sequences, less than 25% of them found once; the top ten carry roughly 8.3%. The sample was PBMCs or a T cell subset sorted from them (not recorded which). The source of these receptors is an adult woman who had mild COVID-19 (a few samples of this study predate the infection). Cell type and time point are not known.

This clonotype was counted a few times. The chain carries TRBV9 and TRBJ2-7; 10 positions agree with TRBD2. The V gene's germline CDR1 is SGDLS and CDR2 YYNGEE. This CDR3 has 14 amino acids. Unmatched junction bases numbered 4, after V lost 1 base and J lost 6 bases. The CDR3 region is CASSVRPSGSEQYF. CDR3 DNA: TGTGCCAGCAGCGTACGGCCTAGCGGGAGCGAGCAGTACTTC.

The V and J genes are TRBV20-1 and TRBJ2-2; 11 nucleotides match TRBD2. This CDR3 is built from 16 residues. Germline V CDR1 and CDR2: DFQATT, SNEGSKA (reference sequence). J was trimmed by 5 bases and V by 1 base; bases with no gene match: 6. The CDR3 nucleotides read TGCAGTGCTAGAGTCAGGGTAGCGGGGGGGACCGGGGAGCTGTTTTTT. It yields the protein CSARVRVAGGTGELFF.

This clonotype was picked up a small number of times. The J gene is TRBJ2-3, the V gene TRBV12-5; TRBD1 aligns across 7 bases. With 4 bases clipped from V and 4 bases from J, the junction kept 11 bases outside the gene matches. The CDR3 loop spans 16 amino acids. CDR1 and CDR2 from the germline V gene are LGHNT and FRNRAP. The CDR3 DNA is TGTGCTAGTGGTTCGGGACAGCTTCAGGGGGCAGATACGCAGTATTTT. Amino acids: CASGSGQLQGADTQYF.

The sample holds a few counts of this clonotype. The genes are TRBV7-8 and TRBJ2-5, with TRBD2 matching over 12 bases. The CDR3 spans 17 residues. CDR1 is SGHVS and CDR2 is FQNEAQ in the germline V gene. J gave up 3 bases and V 3 bases, and 8 bases lay outside the gene matches. This CDR3 reads CASSLGGLAGPKETQYF. The DNA for the CDR3 is TGTGCCAGCAGCTTGGGGGGACTAGCGGGCCCCAAAGAGACCCAGTACTTC.